The present entry profiles one TCR beta chain with its context. Its antigen is unidentified. This sample stems from a study of shared clonotypes between healthy human individuals. As for the study in general: A donor's plate count was three for CD4 naive and three for CD4 memory; CD8 naive had two and CD8 memory one. Study results and caveats: Only blood was sampled; tissue repertoires likely differ.

TCRdb's copy holds only in-frame clones and misses some; the assay was immunoSEQ multiplex PCR. The sample yields millions of clones, over 85% seen once. V lost 6 bases, J lost 0 bases, and 12 bases lay in between. CDR3 size: 15 residues. From germline, CDR1 is SGHTA and CDR2 FQGNSA. Naive CD45RA+ and memory CD45RA-negative subsets were split from CD4+ cells. The sequenced sample consisted of naive CD4+ T cells sorted from blood. Regarding subset: CD45RA+ positively selected. This chain connects TRBV7-2 to TRBJ2-1; D call uncertain. This clonotype was sampled from a man between 18 and 29 years old in good health. The CDR3 bases are TGTGCCAGCAGTCCGTTTTATAGCTCCTACAATGAGCAGTTCTTC. It is translated as CASSPFYSSYNEQFF.